The T cell receptor (beta chain) under discussion was sequenced for a study of blood T cell repertoires in COVID-19. In the study overall: Whether acute or convalescent, the COVID-19 samples came from the United States, Italy and Spain. The analysed material was cDNA or gDNA that came from T cells, B-cell-depleted T cells, or PBMCs.

Source study methods: Scientists estimated how many nucleated cells there were by amplifying reference gene primers. Assay: immunoSEQ multiplex PCR; the TCRdb copy retains only in-frame clones and omits some. The V and J calls and clone size are taken from that table; D and trimming were inferred from the DNA. The sample yields roughly 120,000 clones, over 80% seen once. Trimming pared 1 base from V and 0 bases from J, leaving 12 bases between. CDR1 is LGHDT and CDR2 is YNNKEL in the germline V gene (reference sequence). This CDR3 spans 16 amino acids. What was sequenced was peripheral blood. This clonotype was obtained from a man aged 65 to 85 with acute or convalescent COVID-19. This sequence joins TRBV3-1 (or the pseudogene TRBV3-2) and TRBJ1-2; D might be TRBD1 (5 bases). The CDR3: CASSQGSGGANYGYTF. CDR3 coding DNA: TGTGCCAGCAGCCAAGGTTCCGGGGGTGCTAACTATGGCTACACCTTC.